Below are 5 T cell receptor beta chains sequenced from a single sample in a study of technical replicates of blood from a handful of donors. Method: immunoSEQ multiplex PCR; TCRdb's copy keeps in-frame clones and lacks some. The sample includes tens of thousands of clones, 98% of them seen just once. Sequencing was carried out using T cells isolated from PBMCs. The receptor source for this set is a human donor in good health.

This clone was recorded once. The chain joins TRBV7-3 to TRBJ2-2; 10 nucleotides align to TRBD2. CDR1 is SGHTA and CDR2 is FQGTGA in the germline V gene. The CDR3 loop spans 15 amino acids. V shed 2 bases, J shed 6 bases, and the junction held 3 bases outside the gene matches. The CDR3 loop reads CASSLRLAGAGELFF. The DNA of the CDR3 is TGTGCCAGCAGCTTACGGCTAGCGGGGGCCGGGGAGCTGTTTTTT.

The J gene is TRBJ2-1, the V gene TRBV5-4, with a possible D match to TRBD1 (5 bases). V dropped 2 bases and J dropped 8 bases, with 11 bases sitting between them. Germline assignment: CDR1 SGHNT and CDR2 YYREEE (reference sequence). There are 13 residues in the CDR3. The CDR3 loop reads CASSFPQADEQFF. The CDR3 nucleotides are TGTGCCAGCAGCTTCCCACAGGCCGATGAGCAGTTCTTC. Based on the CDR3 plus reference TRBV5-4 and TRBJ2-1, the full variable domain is ETGVTQSPTHLIKTRGQQVTLRCSSQSGHNTVSWYQQALGQGPQFIFQYYREEENGRGNFPPRFSGLQFPNYSSELNVNALELDDSALYLCASSFPQADEQFFGPGTRLTVL.

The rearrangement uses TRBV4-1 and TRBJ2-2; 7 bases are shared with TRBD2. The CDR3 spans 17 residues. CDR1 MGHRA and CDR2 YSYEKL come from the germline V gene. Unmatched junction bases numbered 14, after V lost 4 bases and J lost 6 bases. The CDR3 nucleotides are TGCGCCAGCAGCCGGACCGGGGTGGGAGGGCCCGCCGGGGAGCTGTTTTTT. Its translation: CASSRTGVGGPAGELFF.

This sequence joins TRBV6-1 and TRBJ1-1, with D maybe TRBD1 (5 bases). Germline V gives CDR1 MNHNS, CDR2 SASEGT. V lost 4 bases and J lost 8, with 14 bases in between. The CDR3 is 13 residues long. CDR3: CASSGQWGEEAFF. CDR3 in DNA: TGTGCCAGCAGTGGACAGTGGGGGGAGGAAGCTTTCTTT.

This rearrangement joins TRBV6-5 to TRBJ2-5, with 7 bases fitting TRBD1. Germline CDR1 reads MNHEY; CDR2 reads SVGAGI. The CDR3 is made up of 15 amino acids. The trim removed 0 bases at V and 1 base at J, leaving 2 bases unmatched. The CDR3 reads CASSYSRGSQETQYF. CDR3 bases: TGTGCCAGCAGTTACTCCAGGGGGTCCCAAGAGACCCAGTACTTC.